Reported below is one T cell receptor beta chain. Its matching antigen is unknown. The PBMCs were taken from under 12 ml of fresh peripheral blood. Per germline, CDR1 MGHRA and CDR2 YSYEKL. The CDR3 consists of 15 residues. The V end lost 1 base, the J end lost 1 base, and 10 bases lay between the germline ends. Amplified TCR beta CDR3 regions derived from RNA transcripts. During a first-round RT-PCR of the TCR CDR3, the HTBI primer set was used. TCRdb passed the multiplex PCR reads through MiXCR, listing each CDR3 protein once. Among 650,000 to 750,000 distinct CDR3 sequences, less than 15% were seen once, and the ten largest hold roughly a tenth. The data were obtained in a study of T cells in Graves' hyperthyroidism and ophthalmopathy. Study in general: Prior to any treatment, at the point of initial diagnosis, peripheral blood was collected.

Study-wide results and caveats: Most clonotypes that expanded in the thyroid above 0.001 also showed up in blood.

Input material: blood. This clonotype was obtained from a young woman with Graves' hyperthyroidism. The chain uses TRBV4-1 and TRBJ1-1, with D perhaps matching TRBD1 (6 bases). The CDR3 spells CASSQGQGQNTEAFF. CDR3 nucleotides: TGCGCCAGCAGCCAAGGGCAGGGACAGAACACTGAAGCTTTCTTT.